These 24 T cell receptor beta chains came from one sample sequenced in a study of vaccination and CD4 T cells after COVID-19. Antigen specificity for these receptors is unknown. Cultured CD4+ T cell DNA underwent sequencing with the Oncomine TCR Beta short-read assay. TCRdb passed the PCR reads through MiXCR, listing each CDR3 protein once. The table lists 16,000 or so distinct CDR3 sequences, approximately 81% of them singletons, with over 8.5% in the top ten. Described treatment: approximately 10-day PBMC culture with coronavirus spike peptide pools or control peptides (ViraFEST assay). Sequencing was performed on CD4+ T cells from blood, cultured in vitro, taken after SARS-CoV-2 vaccination. The receptors here all came from a human donor who received a COVID-19 vaccine.

The genes are TRBV7-9 and TRBJ1-2; D remains ambiguous. Germline lookup yields CDR1 SEHNR and CDR2 FQNEAQ (reference sequence). Trimming removed 1 base from V and 1 base from J, with 4 bases in between. This CDR3 is 13 amino acids long. The CDR3 sequence is CASSLVINYGYTF. DNA for the CDR3: TGTGCCAGCAGCTTAGTCATTAACTATGGCTACACCTTC.

The rearrangement uses TRBV30 and TRBJ1-1; D possibly corresponds to TRBD1 (6 bases). The CDR3 is made up of 13 amino acids. V shed 2 bases and J shed 4 bases, with 11 bases lying between them. CDR1 is GTSNPN and CDR2 is SVGIG in the germline V gene (reference sequence). The CDR3 protein is CAWSRGGGTEAFF. Here the CDR3 DNA reads TGTGCCTGGAGTAGGGGGGGAGGCACTGAAGCTTTCTTT.

The gene calls are TRBV7-8 and TRBJ2-4; D tentatively reads TRBD1 or TRBD2 (5 bases each). The germline V and J ends were trimmed by 4 bases and 0 bases, with 19 bases remaining between them. Per germline, CDR1 SGHVS and CDR2 FQNEAQ. The CDR3 consists of 18 residues. The CDR3 nucleotides read TGTGCCAGCAGCTCCTGGCCCCCAGGGACCCTAGCCAAAAACATTCAGTACTTC. Translation gives CASSSWPPGTLAKNIQYF.

The chain carries TRBV30 and TRBJ1-5; D gene uncertain. The CDR3 is made up of 13 amino acids. Trimming left V 0 bases short and J 2 bases short, with 5 bases between. CDR1 and CDR2 from the germline V gene are GTSNPN and SVGIG (reference sequence). The CDR3 protein is CAWSVRGNQPQHF. CDR3 nucleotides: TGTGCCTGGAGTGTGCGGGGCAATCAGCCCCAGCATTTT.

V and J are TRBV27 and TRBJ1-2; D gene ambiguous. Trimming stripped 0 bases from V and 0 bases from J, with 11 bases between. In germline, CDR1 is MNHEY, CDR2 SMNVEV (reference sequence). This CDR3 spans 16 amino acids. The CDR3 DNA is TGTGCCAGCAGTTTATCTCCAGGTCATACTAACTATGGCTACACCTTC. This gives the protein CASSLSPGHTNYGYTF.

V gene TRBV5-1 combines with J gene TRBJ2-5, with a possible D match to TRBD1 (5 bases). CDR3 length equals 14 residues. Deletions cut 2 bases from V and 2 bases from J, with 10 bases between. Germline V gene lookup returns CDR1 SGHRS and CDR2 YFSETQ. The CDR3 loop is CASSLQVSQETQYF. CDR3 nucleotide sequence: TGCGCCAGCAGCTTACAGGTTTCTCAAGAGACCCAGTACTTC.

V gene TRBV20-1 combines with J gene TRBJ2-5; D is possibly TRBD2 (5 bases). The CDR3 has 13 residues. Germline CDR1 and CDR2: DFQATT and SNEGSKA (reference sequence). V gave up 0 bases and J gave up 5 bases, with 10 bases separating them. CDR3 sequence reads: CSARDPREETQYF. In DNA form, the CDR3 reads TGCAGTGCTAGAGATCCTAGGGAGGAGACCCAGTACTTC.

CDR3 region: CASSRTGLDTQYF. For the CDR3, the DNA is TGTGCCAGTAGCCGGACAGGTTTAGATACGCAGTATTTT. The chain is built from TRBV19 and TRBJ2-3; 7 bases are shared with TRBD1. The CDR3 contains 13 residues. Germline V gene data show CDR1 as LNHDA and CDR2 as SQIVND (reference sequence). Trimming at V came to 6 bases and at J to 5 bases, leaving 5 bases not matched to a gene. The full variable domain, rest sourced from reference TRBV19 and TRBJ2-3, is DGGITQSPKYLFRKEGQNVTLSCEQNLNHDAMYWYRQDPGQGLRLIYYSQIVNDFQKGDIAEGYSVSREKKESFPLTVTSAQKNPTAFYLCASSRTGLDTQYFGPGTRLTVL.

This clonotype occurred a few times. The chain combines TRBV5-4 with TRBJ1-1; no reliable D call. The CDR3 length is 15 residues. Germline CDR1 reads SGHNT; CDR2 reads YYREEE (reference sequence). Trimming left V 2 bases short and J 0 bases short, with 11 bases between. CDR3: CASSLRSGLNTEAFF. The CDR3 DNA is TGTGCCAGCAGCTTACGTTCGGGCTTGAACACTGAAGCTTTCTTT.

There are a few counts of this clonotype. The chain couples TRBV6-1 to TRBJ1-2, with 8 bases lining up with TRBD1. Germline CDR1 and CDR2: MNHNS and SASEGT. Losses at the gene ends were 3 bases for V and 1 base for J; bases not matched to a gene: 4. The CDR3 consists of 15 residues. Here the CDR3 reads CASSEGTGGNYGYTF. The CDR3, as DNA: TGTGCCAGCAGTGAGGGGACAGGTGGTAACTATGGCTACACCTTC.

The chain employs TRBV20-1 and TRBJ1-5; 7 nucleotides align to TRBD1. This CDR3 region has 13 residues. CDR1 DFQATT and CDR2 SNEGSKA come from the germline V gene (reference sequence). Trimming cost V 6 bases and J 4 bases; bases outside gene matches: 6. The CDR3 reads CSARQGRNQPQHF. The CDR3 DNA reads TGCAGTGCAAGACAGGGCCGGAATCAGCCCCAGCATTTT.

V gene TRBV21-1 combines with J gene TRBJ2-7; the listed D gene, TRBD1, was not tested against the DNA. TRBV21-1 is termed a pseudogene. The CDR3 has 17 residues. For the CDR3, the DNA is TGTGCCAGCAGCAAAGCCAGTTGGGGCGCGACGAGGTGCGAGCAGTACTTC. Protein product: CASSKASWGATRCEQYF.

This clonotype was detected only once. This sequence joins TRBV10-3 and TRBJ2-7; 7 nucleotides agree with TRBD1. The trim removed 6 bases at V and 5 bases at J, leaving 7 bases unmatched. The CDR3 is made up of 13 amino acids. Germline assignment: CDR1 ENHRY and CDR2 SYGVKD. The CDR3 here is CAISDRARDEQYF. DNA of the CDR3: TGTGCCATCAGCGACAGGGCTAGAGACGAGCAGTACTTC.

V gene TRBV20-1 combines with J gene TRBJ1-2; TRBD1 aligns across 9 bases. The V and J ends lost 5 bases and 2 bases, in that order; junction bases with no gene match: 9. Germline V gives CDR1 DFQATT, CDR2 SNEGSKA (reference sequence). This CDR3 is built from 15 residues. In nucleotides, the CDR3 is TGCAGTGCTCTACCGGGGACAGGGTCAAACTATGGCTACACCTTC. It yields the protein CSALPGTGSNYGYTF.

This sequence joins TRBV20-1 and TRBJ2-7; 8 bases are a match to TRBD1. The CDR3 runs 14 residues. V shed 6 bases and J 5 bases; nucleotides not matched to a gene: 12. Germline loops: CDR1 DFQATT, CDR2 SNEGSKA (reference sequence). This CDR3 is CSAIAPTGANEQYF. DNA for the CDR3: TGCAGTGCCATAGCCCCGACAGGGGCGAACGAGCAGTACTTC.

The rearrangement joins TRBV30 to TRBJ1-2; D not certain. Germline CDR1 reads GTSNPN; CDR2 reads SVGIG (reference sequence). V lost 1 base, J lost 4 bases, and 16 bases lay in between. The CDR3 consists of 15 residues. The chain's CDR3 is CAWSGGGLNLYGYTF. The CDR3 nucleotides are TGTGCCTGGAGTGGGGGAGGGCTCAACCTCTATGGCTACACCTTC.

The chain has TRBV5-1 and TRBJ1-5; D not certain. Germline V gives CDR1 SGHRS, CDR2 YFSETQ. CDR3 length: 14 amino acids. V was shortened by 4 bases and J by 3 bases, with 11 bases between the two germline ends. CDR3 sequence: CASSPSSFNQPQHF. The CDR3 nucleotides are TGCGCCAGCAGCCCCTCAAGTTTCAATCAGCCCCAGCATTTT. The whole variable domain, filled in from reference TRBV5-1 and TRBJ1-5, reads KAGVTQTPRYLIKTRGQQVTLSCSPISGHRSVSWYQQTPGQGLQFLFEYFSETQRNKGNFPGRFSGRQFSNSRSEMNVSTLELGDSALYLCASSPSSFNQPQHFGDGTRLSIL.

V is TRBV2 and J is TRBJ1-1; D unclear. The CDR3 sequence is 13 residues long. Germline CDR1 SNHLY, CDR2 FYNNEI. V dropped 2 bases and J dropped 1 base, with 5 bases sitting between them. Here the CDR3 DNA reads TGTGCCAGCAGTGAATCCAGGAACACTGAAGCTTTCTTT. Protein product: CASSESRNTEAFF.

This chain uses TRBV20-1 with TRBJ1-6, with 10 bases aligning to TRBD1. Germline CDR1 is DFQATT and CDR2 is SNEGSKA (reference sequence). J was trimmed by 9 bases and V by 5 bases; bases with no gene match: 7. This CDR3 region has 14 residues. CDR3 DNA sequence: TGCAGTGCTCCGACCGGGACAGGGGCTTCACCCCTCCACTTT. It yields the protein CSAPTGTGASPLHF.

The chain uses TRBV5-1 and TRBJ1-6; D is perhaps TRBD1 (5 bases). Germline CDR1 and CDR2: SGHRS and YFSETQ. Trimming stripped 1 base from V and 9 bases from J, with 17 bases between. The CDR3 contains 16 residues. The CDR3, as DNA: TGCGCCAGCAGCTTGATATATAGGGGTAGGGGTTCACCCCTCCACTTT. It is translated as CASSLIYRGRGSPLHF.

This chain links TRBV2 with TRBJ1-6; D remains unclear. The CDR3 runs to 15 residues. Trimming left V 7 bases short and J 0 bases short, with 10 bases between. Germline V lookup: CDR1 SNHLY, CDR2 FYNNEI. The CDR3 spells CASKAESSYNSPLHF. CDR3 bases: TGTGCCAGCAAAGCAGAGAGCTCCTATAATTCACCCCTCCACTTT.

This chain connects TRBV20-1 to TRBJ2-3, with D possibly matching TRBD2 (6 bases). V was pared by 2 bases and J by 2 bases, with 14 bases between. The length of the CDR3 is 15 residues. Per the germline V gene, CDR1 is DFQATT and CDR2 is SNEGSKA (reference sequence). The CDR3 sequence is CSARSARDLTDTQYF. The CDR3 coding sequence is TGCAGTGCTAGATCCGCGCGGGACCTCACAGATACGCAGTATTTT.

This chain joins TRBV7-9 and TRBJ2-5; D remains ambiguous. In germline, CDR1 is SEHNR, CDR2 FQNEAQ (reference sequence). V was trimmed by 0 bases and J by 0 bases, leaving 17 bases between them. CDR3 size: 18 residues. CDR3: CASSLAGWQTAYQETQYF. The CDR3 nucleotides are TGTGCCAGCAGCTTAGCCGGTTGGCAGACCGCCTACCAAGAGACCCAGTACTTC.

V gene TRBV6-2 or TRBV6-3 combines with J gene TRBJ2-7; 11 bases match TRBD2. Unmatched junction bases numbered 5, after V lost 5 bases and J lost 2 bases. In germline, CDR1 is MNHEY, CDR2 SVGEGT. CDR3 length equals 15 residues. CDR3 region: CASSEGLAETYEQYF. The CDR3 DNA sequence: TGTGCCAGCAGTGAGGGACTAGCGGAGACCTACGAGCAGTACTTC.